Following are 16 T cell receptor beta chains from one sample sequenced in a study of T cell repertoires in cytomegalovirus infection. MiXCR, applied by TCRdb to the reads, yields one record per CDR3 protein. This table holds about 530,000 distinct CDR3 sequences, around 27% found once. Specimen: PBMCs. The receptors were gathered from a human donor in good health (CMV status not recorded). Some clones in this sample may be carry-over from other donors' samples.

This clonotype was detected only a few times. The gene calls are TRBV6-2 or TRBV6-3 and TRBJ2-1, with 11 bases aligning to TRBD2. In germline, CDR1 is MNHEY, CDR2 SVGEGT. The CDR3 contains 19 residues. Losses at the gene ends were 2 bases for V and 4 bases for J; bases not matched to a gene: 13. This chain's CDR3 is CASSYRLAGGRSEYNEQFF. For the CDR3, the DNA is TGTGCCAGCAGTTACAGGCTAGCGGGAGGCCGGTCCGAGTACAATGAGCAGTTCTTC.

This chain uses TRBV11-2 with TRBJ2-7; 7 bases align to TRBD2. Germline V gene data show CDR1 as SGHAT and CDR2 as FQNNGV. The CDR3 consists of 16 residues. The J segment lost 3 bases and the V segment lost 1 base, leaving 9 bases of the junction unmatched. In DNA form, the CDR3 reads TGTGCCAGCAGCTTAGCCCCGGGACTAACCATCTACGAGCAGTACTTC. It specifies CASSLAPGLTIYEQYF.

V is TRBV7-8 and J is TRBJ1-2; the D is unclear. Germline V gives CDR1 SGHVS, CDR2 FQNEAQ. The CDR3 loop spans 14 amino acids. Trimming took 5 bases from V and 1 from J, leaving 11 bases between them. In nucleotides, the CDR3 is TGTGCCAGCAGCCCGAATTGGGGTAACTATGGCTACACCTTC. Protein product: CASSPNWGNYGYTF.

This clonotype was counted ten times or more. The V gene is TRBV7-8, the J gene TRBJ2-3; 8 bases are a match to TRBD2. Germline values: CDR1 SGHVS, CDR2 FQNEAQ. J was trimmed by 5 bases and V by 4 bases; bases with no gene match: 5. This CDR3 spans 14 amino acids. The CDR3 protein is CASSSVLAGDTQYF. The CDR3 nucleotides are TGTGCCAGCAGCTCAGTCCTAGCGGGAGATACGCAGTATTTT.

This chain uses TRBV7-6 with TRBJ2-5; the D gene could be TRBD1 or TRBD2 (5 bases each). V was pared by 4 bases and J by 5 bases, with 14 bases between. This CDR3 has 14 amino acids. The germline CDR1 and CDR2 sequences are SGHVS and FNYEAQ. The CDR3 region has the DNA TGTGCCAGCAGCTCGGGACCGCCGGGGGAGACCCAGTACTTC. Translating it yields CASSSGPPGETQYF. The entire variable domain, with the rest obtained from reference TRBV7-6 and TRBJ2-5, is as follows: GAGVSQSPRYKVTKRGQDVALRCDPISGHVSLYWYRQALGQGPEFLTYFNYEAQQDKSGLPNDRFSAERPEGSISTLTIQRTEQRDSAMYRCASSSGPPGETQYFGPGTRLLVL.

This clonotype was observed a few times. For the CDR3, the DNA is TGCGCCAGCAGCCGAAGACTAGCTGTGAACGAGCAGTACTTC. As protein: CASSRRLAVNEQYF. The J gene is TRBJ2-7, the V gene TRBV4-1, with TRBD2 matching 7 bases. The CDR3 sequence is 14 residues long. Germline V gene sequence: CDR1 MGHRA, CDR2 YSYEKL. Losses at the gene ends were 4 bases for V and 5 bases for J; bases not matched to a gene: 8.

The CDR3 reads CASSPRAQGAGEQFF. In DNA, the CDR3 is TGTGCCAGCAGTCCCCGGGCACAGGGGGCTGGGGAGCAGTTCTTC. J is TRBJ2-1 and V is TRBV6-1; 9 bases match TRBD1. The germline V gene has CDR1 MNHNS and CDR2 SASEGT. The CDR3 covers 15 residues. The V gene end was trimmed by 5 bases and the J gene end by 10 bases; junction bases not matched to a gene: 12.

This clonotype was recorded a few times. The gene calls are TRBV7-2 and TRBJ1-2; 7 nucleotides align to TRBD1. The CDR3 contains 16 residues. In germline, CDR1 is SGHTA, CDR2 FQGNSA. Trimming removed 1 base from V and 3 bases from J; junction bases left unmatched: 8. The CDR3 DNA reads as TGTGCCAGCAGCTTAGGGGGACAGTCATACCACTATGGCTACACCTTC. This sequence encodes CASSLGGQSYHYGYTF. Full variable domain (outside the CDR3, taken from reference TRBV7-2 and TRBJ1-2): GAGVSQSPSNKVTEKGKDVELRCDPISGHTALYWYRQSLGQGLEFLIYFQGNSAPDKSGLPSDRFSAERTGGSVSTLTIQRTQQEDSAVYLCASSLGGQSYHYGYTFGSGTRLTVV.

The chain couples TRBV7-4 to TRBJ2-1, with TRBD1 as a possible D gene (6 bases). Trimming stripped 0 bases from V and 0 bases from J, with 12 bases between. The CDR3 length is 17 residues. Germline loops: CDR1 SGHVT, CDR2 SQSDAQ. The CDR3 protein is CASSLAWGRSSYNEQFF. DNA for the CDR3: TGTGCCAGCAGCTTAGCGTGGGGGCGAAGCTCCTACAATGAGCAGTTCTTC.

The chain carries TRBV23-1 and TRBJ2-7, with D uncertain. TRBV23-1 is classed as an ORF, of uncertain function. V lost 2 bases and J lost 3, with 5 bases in between. The CDR3 consists of 12 residues. The CDR3 sequence is CASSQAGYEQYV. CDR3 nucleotides: TGCGCCAGCAGTCAAGCCGGCTACGAGCAGTACGTC.

The chain recombines TRBV19 with TRBJ2-7, with D perhaps being TRBD1 or TRBD2 (6 bases each). CDR3 length equals 14 residues. V was shortened by 5 bases and J by 2 bases, with 13 bases between the two germline ends. Per germline, CDR1 LNHDA and CDR2 SQIVND (reference sequence). CDR3 region: CASSAAGGPYEQYF. The CDR3 region has the DNA TGTGCCAGTAGTGCCGCCGGGGGCCCCTACGAGCAGTACTTC. Complete variable domain (other parts from reference TRBV19 and TRBJ2-7): DGGITQSPKYLFRKEGQNVTLSCEQNLNHDAMYWYRQDPGQGLRLIYYSQIVNDFQKGDIAEGYSVSREKKESFPLTVTSAQKNPTAFYLCASSAAGGPYEQYFGPGTRLTVT.

This clonotype was seen repeatedly, ten times or more. This chain connects TRBV7-8 to TRBJ2-1; TRBD2 matches 10 bases. This CDR3 contains 16 residues. V gave up 4 bases and J gave up 8 bases; unmatched junction bases: 11. Germline V CDR1 and CDR2: SGHVS, FQNEAQ. The CDR3 region is CASSSQGGLALDEQFF. The CDR3 DNA reads TGTGCCAGCAGCTCCCAGGGGGGACTAGCGTTGGATGAGCAGTTCTTC.

The chain combines TRBV28 with TRBJ1-1, with 9 bases identical to TRBD1. The CDR3 is 14 amino acids. V lost 3 bases and J lost 10; bases outside the gene matches: 9. From germline, CDR1 is MDHEN and CDR2 SYDVKM. In nucleotides, the CDR3 is TGTGCCAGCAGTTTTCCGGGACAGGGCATCATAGCTTTCTTT. Its translation is CASSFPGQGIIAFF.

This clonotype showed up just once. This chain links TRBV10-3 with TRBJ1-3; D is ambiguous. V was pared by 5 bases and J by 0 bases, with 11 bases between. In germline, CDR1 is ENHRY, CDR2 SYGVKD. This CDR3 contains 15 residues. The chain's CDR3 is CAISTTENSGNTIYF. CDR3 coding DNA: TGTGCCATCAGTACCACAGAAAACTCTGGAAACACCATATATTTT.

This clonotype was seen repeatedly, ten times or more. CDR3 region: CATKTSGRYNEQFF. The CDR3 bases are TGTGCCACCAAGACTAGCGGGAGGTACAATGAGCAGTTCTTC. The gene calls are TRBV6-2 or TRBV6-3 and TRBJ2-1; 13 positions agree with TRBD2. There are 14 residues in the CDR3. The junction had 4 bases not matched to a gene; V was cut back by 10 bases and J by 4 bases. Germline CDR1 reads MNHEY; CDR2 reads SVGEGT.

The CDR3 DNA reads as TGTGCCAGTAGTATAGATCCAGCGGGAGCGCGAGATACGCAGTATTTT. It codes for CASSIDPAGARDTQYF. The chain recombines TRBV19 with TRBJ2-3, with 8 bases fitting TRBD2. The germline CDR1 and CDR2 sequences are LNHDA and SQIVND (reference sequence). This CDR3 comprises 16 residues. V trimming: 0 bases; J trimming: 5 bases; junction bases outside the gene matches: 7.